This is a list of T cell receptor beta chains from one sample in a study of T cell changes during pregnancy in multiple sclerosis. This table comes from immunoSEQ multiplex PCR, and its TCRdb copy is limited to in-frame clones, with some not included. This table holds some 64,000 clones, about 90% found once. This sample comprised peripheral blood, obtained in the second trimester of pregnancy. The source is a female donor in good health, enrolled as a control in a pregnancy study. The CDR3 runs from the conserved cysteine through the conserved F or W. A D gene is named only where the DNA matches it firmly. Clone size appears in some rows only: once, few, many, or a class for an expanded clone.

j_call clone_size d_call v_call cdr3_nt cdr3_aa
TRBJ1-1 NA NA TRBV7-9 TGTGCCAGCAGCTTATGGGAGGGGTTGAACACTGAAGCTTTCTTT CASSLWEGLNTEAFF
TRBJ2-7 once NA TRBV2 TGTGCCAAACGACAGGGACTTAACTACGAGCAGTACTTC CAKRQGLNYEQYF
TRBJ2-2 NA TRBD2 TRBV28 TGTGCCAGCAGTCACACTAGCGGGAGTTTTAGGGGGGAGCTGTTTTTT CASSHTSGSFRGELFF
TRBJ2-7 NA TRBD2 TRBV11-1 TGTGCCAGCAGCTCCCCCTGGACTAGCGGGTTCTCCTACGAGCAGTACTTC CASSSPWTSGFSYEQYF
TRBJ1-5 few NA TRBV19 TGTGCCGCGGGCTTGGGGTATGAGCCCCAGCATTTT CAAGLGYEPQHF
TRBJ2-2 once NA TRBV29-1 TGCAGCGTTAGTCAGTACCAAACCGGGGAGCTGTTTTTT CSVSQYQTGELFF
TRBJ2-2 NA NA TRBV6-6 TGTGCCAGCAGTTACGCTATCTTTAACGCCCCCGGGGAGCTGTTTTTT CASSYAIFNAPGELFF
TRBJ1-1 NA TRBD1 TRBV7-6 TGTGCCAGCAGCTTAGACGGGACAGGTGCCCGGACTGAAGCTTTCTTT CASSLDGTGARTEAFF
TRBJ2-1 NA TRBD2 TRBV2 TGTGCCAGCAGTGGAACTAGCGGAAATTACAATGAGCAGTTCTTC CASSGTSGNYNEQFF
TRBJ2-7 NA NA TRBV19 TGTGCCAGTAGTATATCGTCGGGTTACGAGCAGTACTTC CASSISSGYEQYF
TRBJ2-2 NA NA TRBV7-2 TGTGCCAGCAGCTTAGTGAACGGGAGACAGGGCTCTGTTTTT CASSLVNGRQGSVF
TRBJ1-5 NA NA TRBV6-1 TGTGCCAGCGTCCCGCACAGGACACCCAATCAGCCCCAGCATTTT CASVPHRTPNQPQHF
TRBJ2-7 NA TRBD2 TRBV19 TGTGCCAGTAGTATTCAGAGGGAGGGCGAGCAGTACTTC CASSIQREGEQYF
TRBJ2-7 NA NA TRBV6-1 TGTGCCAGCAGTGAAGTAATAGTCCACGAGCAGTACTTC CASSEVIVHEQYF
TRBJ1-1 NA NA TRBV30 TGTGCCTGGAGTGTAAGGACAGCGAACACTGAAGCTTTCTTT CAWSVRTANTEAFF
TRBJ1-5 NA TRBD1 TRBV19 TGTGCCAGCTCTCTTTTGGGACAGGGGTTTGGGAATCAGCCCCAGCATTTT CASSLLGQGFGNQPQHF
TRBJ2-2 NA TRBD1 TRBV7-2 TGTGCCAGCAGCCGCGGTGGGACAGGGAACACCGGGGAGCTGTTTTTT CASSRGGTGNTGELFF
TRBJ2-3 NA NA TRBV5-4 TGTGCCAGCAGCTTAGCCACCACAGATACGCAGTATTTT CASSLATTDTQYF
TRBJ1-1 few NA TRBV7-7 TGTGCTAGCAGCGTGGGCAGGGGCACTGAAGCTTTCTTT CASSVGRGTEAFF
TRBJ1-2 few NA TRBV5-4 TGTGCCAGCAGCTTGGCACGCACGGAGGGCTACACCTTC CASSLARTEGYTF
TRBJ2-7 NA NA TRBV4-1 TGCGCCAGCAGCCAAGATCTTACGGTTAACTACGAGCAGTACTTC CASSQDLTVNYEQYF
TRBJ1-4 NA TRBD1 TRBV10-3 TGTGCCATCAGTGAGTTGGGCAGGGGGGCCGGAGAAAAACTGTTTTTT CAISELGRGAGEKLFF
TRBJ2-7 NA NA TRBV7-9 TGTGCCAGCAGCTTAGTCACATACGAGCAGTACTTC CASSLVTYEQYF
TRBJ1-6 NA NA TRBV7-3 TGTGCCAGCAGCTTAACGGGGGGGACATCCCTTTCACCCCTCCACTTT CASSLTGGTSLSPLHF
TRBJ2-7 NA NA TRBV5-6 TGTGCCAGCAGCTCCATCGGCTCCTACGAGCAGTACTTC CASSSIGSYEQYF
TRBJ2-3 NA TRBD2 TRBV4-1 TGCGCCAGCAGCCAAGATGAACCTAGCGGGGTGACAGATACGCAGTATTTT CASSQDEPSGVTDTQYF
TRBJ2-3 NA TRBD2 TRBV5-3 TGTGCCAGAAGCTTGGCCCGACTAGCGGGGGCTCCGGGAGATACGCAGTATTTT CARSLARLAGAPGDTQYF
TRBJ1-6 NA TRBD1 TRBV23-1 TGCGCCAGCAGCCACGGTCCAGGGGGTAATTCACCCCTCCACTTT CASSHGPGGNSPLHF
TRBJ1-2 few NA TRBV19 TGTGCCAGTAGATCTCGTGCGGGCTTTAACTATGGCTACACCTTC CASRSRAGFNYGYTF